This T cell receptor (beta chain) was captured in a study of blood T cells in healthy people across ages. This clonotype was seen a few times. The second PCR ran about 6 to 12 cycles with a sample-barcoded 5' primer and J-beta primers. From the 5' RACE reads, TCRdb called clonotypes with MiXCR, one entry per CDR3 protein. This repertoire shows over 1,300,000 distinct CDR3 sequences, around 55% found once; its top ten account for about 6.7%. CDR1 DFQATT and CDR2 SNEGSKA come from the germline V gene (reference sequence). V lost 1 base to trimming and J lost 2 bases, with 18 bases between them. There are 17 residues in the CDR3. It was 9.5 to 10 milliliters of peripheral blood that were drawn from each donor.

The chain is built from TRBV20-1 and TRBJ2-1; D is possibly TRBD1 (6 bases). The sequence was obtained from a man younger than 35 in good health. The sequencing sample was made of blood. The DNA for the CDR3 is TGCAGTGCTAGAGGCTCACAGGGTGGGTTCCCCTACAATGAGCAGTTCTTC. Translation: CSARGSQGGFPYNEQFF.